Included here is one T cell receptor beta chain sequence, with context. This clone was detected once. The antigen it binds to is not known. One base away there is no much larger clone; base qualities are not given. This entry is derived from a study of blood T cell repertoires in COVID-19 (TCRdb year 2020). Regarding the study in general: The collaborator samples originated in the United States, Italy and Spain and spanned the acute and convalescent phases of COVID-19. The dataset comprised deeply sampled blood TCRbeta repertoires from subjects exposed to, actively infected with, or recovered from COVID-19. Where available, HLA class I and class II types were obtained from metadata supplied by the sample provider rather than from assay-based typing. The samples were drawn from two sources: the first 160 participants of the ongoing ImmuneRACE study, and over 950 subjects contributed by 6 global collaborators. A freely available public database, intended as a resource for researchers studying the immune response to SARS-CoV-2, is where the repertoires were released. The prospective study material was composed of cDNA or gDNA derived from T cells, B-cell-depleted T cells, or PBMCs. Sample metadata almost always included a de-identified subject ID, COVID-19 status, age in years and sex. General study outcomes and caveats: The quantity of clinical and demographic metadata differed by source and by participant and was supplied without curation.

The germline V gene (reference sequence) yields SGHNT for CDR1 and YYREEE for CDR2. The CDR3 starts with the cysteine, ends with the phenylalanine, and has 15 residues. The kept DNA is CDR3 alone, 45 bases in frame from the first base. V gives up 0 bases and J gives up 4 bases, and the segment between their germline ends measures 13 bases. TCRbeta CDR3 regions were amplified from genomic DNA by means of the immunoSEQ Assay, a bias-controlled multiplex PCR. From the authors' description of their analysis: Nucleated cell counts per sample were estimated from amplification of reference gene primers within the assay. To quantify the absolute abundance of each unique TCRbeta CDR3 rearrangement, sequence reads were collapsed and filtered. For each sample, productive Simpson clonality was calculated as the square root of Simpson's diversity index over productive rearrangements. Imported from immuneACCESS, the table was reduced by TCRdb to in-frame sequences with V and J called. These copies leave out some clones; in studies compared against another copy, an unresolved V gene accounts for under half, and the cause of the remainder is not known. The DNA gave D and trimming, while V, J and clone size come from that table. The table for this sample lists around 450,000 clones; about nine tenths of them were counted only once. Jointly, the top ten make up 0.7% of the sample.

Participants in the prospective study were aged 18 to 89 years, lived in over 20 United States geographic areas, and enrolled through a virtual design. To assign participants to cohorts, the prospective study relied on clinical history that participants themselves reported in a screening survey and a study questionnaire. ImmuneRACE Cohort 3 recovered participants were defined by two consecutive negative NP/OP PCR tests, healthcare professional clearance, or symptom resolution. In the prospective study, whole blood, serum and a nasopharyngeal or oropharyngeal swab were collected from each participant by mobile phlebotomists. Over an approximately 2-month period, participants in the prospective study had the option of providing additional blood draws and questionnaires. Prospective study blood samples were shipped either frozen or at room temperature before DNA extraction.

In this chain, TRBV5-4 is recombined with TRBJ2-5, with an unclear D gene assignment. This clonotype was sampled from a woman aged 18-29 years who had recovered from COVID-19. Sequencing input: PBMCs or T cells enriched from blood (not recorded which). The nucleotide sequence reads as follows: TGTGCCAGCAGCTTGGAACCCTCTTACTTAGAGACCCAGTACTTC. This translates into CASSLEPSYLETQYF. Reference TRBV5-4 and TRBJ2-5 proteins supply the regions before and after the CDR3; the full variable domain is: ETGVTQSPTHLIKTRGQQVTLRCSSQSGHNTVSWYQQALGQGPQFIFQYYREEENGRGNFPPRFSGLQFPNYSSELNVNALELDDSALYLCASSLEPSYLETQYFGPGTRLLVL.